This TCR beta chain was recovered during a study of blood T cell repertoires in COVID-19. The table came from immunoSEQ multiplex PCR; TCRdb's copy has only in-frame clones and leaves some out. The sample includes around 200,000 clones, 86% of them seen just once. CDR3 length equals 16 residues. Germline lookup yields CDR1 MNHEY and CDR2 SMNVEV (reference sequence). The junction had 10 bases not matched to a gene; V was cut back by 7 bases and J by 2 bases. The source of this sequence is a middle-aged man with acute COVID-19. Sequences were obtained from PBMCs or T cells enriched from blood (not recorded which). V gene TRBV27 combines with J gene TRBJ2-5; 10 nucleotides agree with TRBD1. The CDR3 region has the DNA TGTGCCAGCAACGACAGGGGGCGTCAGGGACAAGAGACCCAGTACTTC. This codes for CASNDRGRQGQETQYF.